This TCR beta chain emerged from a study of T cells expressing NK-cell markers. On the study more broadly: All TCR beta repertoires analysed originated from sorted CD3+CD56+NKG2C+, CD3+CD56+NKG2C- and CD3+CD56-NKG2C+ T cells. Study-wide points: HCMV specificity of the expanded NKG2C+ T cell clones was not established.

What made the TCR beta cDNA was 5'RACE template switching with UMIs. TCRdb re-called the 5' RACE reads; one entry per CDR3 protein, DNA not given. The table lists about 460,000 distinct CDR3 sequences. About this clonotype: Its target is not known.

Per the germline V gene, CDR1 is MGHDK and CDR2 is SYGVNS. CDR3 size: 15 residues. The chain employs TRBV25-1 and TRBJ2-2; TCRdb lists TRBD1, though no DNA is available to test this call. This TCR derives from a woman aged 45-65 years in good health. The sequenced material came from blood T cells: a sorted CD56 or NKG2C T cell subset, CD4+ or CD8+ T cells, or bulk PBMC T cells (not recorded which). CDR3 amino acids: CASRPGTGDAGELFF.